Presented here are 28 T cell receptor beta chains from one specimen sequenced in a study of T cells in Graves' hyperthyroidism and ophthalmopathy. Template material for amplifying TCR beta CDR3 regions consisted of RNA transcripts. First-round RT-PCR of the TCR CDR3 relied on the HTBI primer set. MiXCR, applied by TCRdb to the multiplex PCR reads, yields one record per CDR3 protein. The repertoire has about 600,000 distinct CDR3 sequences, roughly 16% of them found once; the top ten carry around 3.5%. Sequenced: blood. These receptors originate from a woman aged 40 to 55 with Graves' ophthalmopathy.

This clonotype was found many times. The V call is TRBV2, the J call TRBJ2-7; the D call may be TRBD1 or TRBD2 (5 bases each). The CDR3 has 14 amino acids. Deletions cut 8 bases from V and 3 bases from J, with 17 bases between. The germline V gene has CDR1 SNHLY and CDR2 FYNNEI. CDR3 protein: CASGSSGPNYEQYF. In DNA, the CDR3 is TGTGCCAGCGGAAGTTCGGGACCTAACTACGAGCAGTACTTC.

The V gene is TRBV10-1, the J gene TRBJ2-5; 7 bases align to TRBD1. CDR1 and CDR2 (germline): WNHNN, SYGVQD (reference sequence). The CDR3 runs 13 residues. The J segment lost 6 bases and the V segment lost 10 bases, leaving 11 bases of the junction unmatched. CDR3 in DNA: TGCGCCACCTCAGGGGGAACGGGAAAGACCCAGTACTTC. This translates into CATSGGTGKTQYF.

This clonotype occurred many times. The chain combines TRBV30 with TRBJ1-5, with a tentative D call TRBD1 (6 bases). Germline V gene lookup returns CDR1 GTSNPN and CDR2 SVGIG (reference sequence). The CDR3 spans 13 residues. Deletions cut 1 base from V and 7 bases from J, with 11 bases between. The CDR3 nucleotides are TGTGCCTGGAGTGAGGGGGACCGACAGCCCCAGCATTTT. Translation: CAWSEGDRQPQHF.

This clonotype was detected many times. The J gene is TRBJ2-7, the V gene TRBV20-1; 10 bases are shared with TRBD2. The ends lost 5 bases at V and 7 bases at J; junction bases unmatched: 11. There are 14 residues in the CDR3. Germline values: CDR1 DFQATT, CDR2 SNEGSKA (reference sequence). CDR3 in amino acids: CSAPGASGSYEQYF. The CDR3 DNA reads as TGCAGTGCTCCAGGGGCTAGCGGGAGTTATGAGCAGTACTTC.

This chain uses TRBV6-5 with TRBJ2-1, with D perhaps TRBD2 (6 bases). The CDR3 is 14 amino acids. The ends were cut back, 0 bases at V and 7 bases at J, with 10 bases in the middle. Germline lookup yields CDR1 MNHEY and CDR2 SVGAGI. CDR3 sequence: CASSYSKEGNEQFF. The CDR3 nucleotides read TGTGCCAGCAGTTACTCGAAGGAGGGTAATGAGCAGTTCTTC.

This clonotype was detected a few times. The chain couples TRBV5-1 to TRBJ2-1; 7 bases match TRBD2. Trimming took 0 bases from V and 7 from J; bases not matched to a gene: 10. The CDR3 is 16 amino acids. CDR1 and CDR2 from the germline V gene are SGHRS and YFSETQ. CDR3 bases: TGCGCCAGCAGCTTGGTGGCGGTAGCGGGTACAAATGAGCAGTTCTTC. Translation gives CASSLVAVAGTNEQFF.

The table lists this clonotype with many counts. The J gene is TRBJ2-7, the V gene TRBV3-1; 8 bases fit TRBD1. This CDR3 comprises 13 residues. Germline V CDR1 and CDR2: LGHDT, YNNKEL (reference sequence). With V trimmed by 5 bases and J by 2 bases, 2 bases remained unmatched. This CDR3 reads CASSADRAYEQYF. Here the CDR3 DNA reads TGTGCCAGCAGCGCGGACAGGGCCTACGAGCAGTACTTC.

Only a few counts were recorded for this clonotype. CDR3 coding DNA: TGTGCCAGCAGTTACTCGGGCGGGGGGGCCGTAGAGACCCAGTACTTC. This encodes CASSYSGGGAVETQYF. This chain joins TRBV6-5 and TRBJ2-5; TRBD2 matches at 9 bases. This CDR3 spans 16 amino acids. With V trimmed by 0 bases and J by 4 bases, 6 bases remained unmatched. The germline V gene encodes CDR1 MNHEY and CDR2 SVGAGI.

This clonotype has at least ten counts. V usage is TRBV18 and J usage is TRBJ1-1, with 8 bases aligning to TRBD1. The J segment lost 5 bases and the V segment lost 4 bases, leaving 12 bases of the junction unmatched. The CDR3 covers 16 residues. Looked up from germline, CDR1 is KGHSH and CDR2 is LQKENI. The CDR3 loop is CASSRNNRGGRTEAFF. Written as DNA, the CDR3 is TGTGCCAGCTCACGCAACAACAGGGGGGGAAGGACTGAAGCTTTCTTT.

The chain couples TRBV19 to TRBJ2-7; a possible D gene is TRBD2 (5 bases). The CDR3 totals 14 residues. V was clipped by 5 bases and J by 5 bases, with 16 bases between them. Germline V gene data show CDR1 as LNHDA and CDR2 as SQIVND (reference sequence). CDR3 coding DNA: TGTGCCAGTAGTCCTACTAGGATGGTTCACGAGCAGTACTTC. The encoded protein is CASSPTRMVHEQYF.

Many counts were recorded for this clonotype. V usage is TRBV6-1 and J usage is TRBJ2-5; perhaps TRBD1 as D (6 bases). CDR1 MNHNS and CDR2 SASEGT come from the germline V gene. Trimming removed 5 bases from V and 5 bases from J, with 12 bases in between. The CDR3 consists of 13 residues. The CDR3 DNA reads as TGTGCCAGCAGTACAGGGATACGGGAGACCCAGTACTTC. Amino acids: CASSTGIRETQYF.

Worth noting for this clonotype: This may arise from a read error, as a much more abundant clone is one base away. CDR3 amino acids: CASTTLGQAEAFF. CDR3 nucleotides: TGTGCCAGCACCACCCTCGGACAGGCTGAAGCTTTCTTT. The V gene is TRBV6-2 or TRBV6-3, the J gene TRBJ1-1, with 7 bases lining up with TRBD1. With V trimmed by 7 bases and J by 6 bases, 8 bases remained unmatched. Looked up from germline, CDR1 is MNHEY and CDR2 is SVGEGT. The CDR3 is 13 amino acids.

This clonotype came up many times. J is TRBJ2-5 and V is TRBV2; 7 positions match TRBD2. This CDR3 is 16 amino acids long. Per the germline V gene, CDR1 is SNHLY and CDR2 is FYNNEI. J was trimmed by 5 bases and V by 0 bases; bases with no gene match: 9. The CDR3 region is CASSEALRGERETQYF. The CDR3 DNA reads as TGTGCCAGCAGTGAAGCGCTTCGGGGGGAGAGGGAGACCCAGTACTTC.

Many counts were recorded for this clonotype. The chain's CDR3 is CASKGQGFSYGYTF. Here the CDR3 DNA reads TGTGCCAGCAAGGGGCAGGGATTCAGCTATGGCTACACCTTC. The V and J genes are TRBV2 and TRBJ1-2; a possible D gene is TRBD1 (5 bases). Per germline, CDR1 SNHLY and CDR2 FYNNEI. Trimming cost V 7 bases and J 4 bases, with 16 bases left between them. CDR3 size: 14 residues. The complete variable domain, with remaining parts taken from reference TRBV2 and TRBJ1-2, reads EPEVTQTPSHQVTQMGQEVILRCVPISNHLYFYWYRQILGQKVEFLVSFYNNEISEKSEIFDDQFSVERPDGSNFTLKIRSTKLEDSAMYFCASKGQGFSYGYTFGSGTRLTVV.

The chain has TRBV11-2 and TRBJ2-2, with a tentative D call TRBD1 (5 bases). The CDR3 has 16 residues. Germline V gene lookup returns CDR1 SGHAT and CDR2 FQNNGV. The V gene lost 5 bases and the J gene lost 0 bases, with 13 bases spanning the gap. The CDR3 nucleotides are TGTGCCAGCAGCCCCGTGGGCAGGGCGAACACCGGGGAGCTGTTTTTT. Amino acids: CASSPVGRANTGELFF. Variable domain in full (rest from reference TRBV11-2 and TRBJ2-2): EAGVAQSPRYKIIEKRQSVAFWCNPISGHATLYWYQQILGQGPKLLIQFQNNGVVDDSQLPKDRFSAERLKGVDSTLKIQPAKLEDSAVYLCASSPVGRANTGELFFGEGSRLTVL.

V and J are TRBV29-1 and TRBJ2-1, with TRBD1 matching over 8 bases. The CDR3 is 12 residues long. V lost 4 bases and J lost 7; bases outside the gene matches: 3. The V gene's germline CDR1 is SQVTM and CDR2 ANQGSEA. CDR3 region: CSVGQGYNEQFF. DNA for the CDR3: TGCAGCGTTGGACAGGGGTATAATGAGCAGTTCTTC.

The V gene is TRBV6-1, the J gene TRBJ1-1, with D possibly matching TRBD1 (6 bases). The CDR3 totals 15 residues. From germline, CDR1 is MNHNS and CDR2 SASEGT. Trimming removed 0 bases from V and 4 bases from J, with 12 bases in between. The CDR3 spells CASSEAYRVGTEAFF. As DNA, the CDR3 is TGTGCCAGCAGTGAAGCGTACAGGGTCGGCACTGAAGCTTTCTTT.

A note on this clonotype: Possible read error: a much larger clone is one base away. CDR3 protein: CSARASLIQGAFKTDTRYF. The DNA for the CDR3 is TGCAGTGCTAGAGCCTCCCTTATACAGGGGGCGTTTAAGACAGATACGCGGTATTTT. The rearrangement links TRBV20-1 to TRBJ2-3, with TRBD1 matching 9 bases. Germline assignment: CDR1 DFQATT and CDR2 SNEGSKA (reference sequence). The CDR3 length is 19 residues.

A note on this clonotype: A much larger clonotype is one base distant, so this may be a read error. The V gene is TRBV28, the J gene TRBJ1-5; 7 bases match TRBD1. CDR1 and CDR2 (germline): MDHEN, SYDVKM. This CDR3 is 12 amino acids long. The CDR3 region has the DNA TGTACCAGCCGGGACAGAAATCAGCCCCAGCATTTT. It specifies CTSRDRNQPQHF.

The CDR3 loop reads CASSDGSRSYNEQFF. In DNA, the CDR3 is TGCGCCAGCAGTGATGGCTCCCGCTCCTACAATGAGCAGTTCTTC. The V gene is TRBV10-2, the J gene TRBJ2-1; D is ambiguous. CDR1 WSHSY and CDR2 SAAADI come from the germline V gene. The CDR3 covers 15 residues. The germline V and J ends were trimmed by 3 bases and 0 bases, with 9 bases remaining between them.

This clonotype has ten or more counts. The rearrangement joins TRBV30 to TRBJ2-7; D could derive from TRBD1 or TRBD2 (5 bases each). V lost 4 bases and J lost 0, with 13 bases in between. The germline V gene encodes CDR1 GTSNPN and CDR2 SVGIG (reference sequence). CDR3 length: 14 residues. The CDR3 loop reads CAWNLRGYSYEQYF. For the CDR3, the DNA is TGTGCCTGGAATTTGAGGGGATACTCCTACGAGCAGTACTTC.

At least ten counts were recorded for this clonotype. The CDR3 loop is CASSLTPGAGDTQYF. CDR3 sequence (DNA): TGTGCCAGCAGCTTAACTCCCGGGGCGGGGGATACGCAGTATTTT. The chain employs TRBV7-3 and TRBJ2-3; TRBD2 might be the D (6 bases). The V gene's germline CDR1 is SGHTA and CDR2 FQGTGA. Trimming took off 0 bases at V and 6 bases at J, with 13 bases between the two ends. This CDR3 is 15 amino acids long.

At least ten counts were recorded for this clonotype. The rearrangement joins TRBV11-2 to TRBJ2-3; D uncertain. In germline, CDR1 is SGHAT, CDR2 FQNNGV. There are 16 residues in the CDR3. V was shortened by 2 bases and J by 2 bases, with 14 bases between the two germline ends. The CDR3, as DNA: TGTGCCAGCAGCTTAAGTTCTTGGACCCTCACAGATACGCAGTATTTT. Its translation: CASSLSSWTLTDTQYF.

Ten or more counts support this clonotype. DNA of the CDR3: TGTGCCAGCAGCCAATACCAAGTCCACAATACGCAGTATTTT. It yields the protein CASSQYQVHNTQYF. This sequence joins TRBV3-1 and TRBJ2-3, with D hard to call. The V and J ends lost 2 bases and 7 bases respectively, with 13 bases between them. This CDR3 has 14 residues. CDR1 and CDR2 (germline): LGHDT, YNNKEL (reference sequence).

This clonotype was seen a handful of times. CDR3 sequence reads: CASSLADPGANVLTF. For the CDR3, the DNA is TGCGCCAGCAGCTTGGCAGATCCCGGGGCCAACGTCCTGACTTTC. The chain uses TRBV5-1 and TRBJ2-6; D unresolved. Trimming cost V 0 bases and J 4 bases, with 8 bases left between them. Germline V lookup: CDR1 SGHRS, CDR2 YFSETQ. The CDR3 is made up of 15 amino acids.

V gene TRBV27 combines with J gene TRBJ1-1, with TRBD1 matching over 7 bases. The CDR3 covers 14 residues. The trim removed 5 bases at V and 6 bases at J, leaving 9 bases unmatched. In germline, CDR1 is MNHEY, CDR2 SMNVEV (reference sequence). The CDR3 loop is CASSPYDRVAEAFF. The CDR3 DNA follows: TGTGCCAGCAGTCCGTATGACAGGGTCGCTGAAGCTTTCTTT.

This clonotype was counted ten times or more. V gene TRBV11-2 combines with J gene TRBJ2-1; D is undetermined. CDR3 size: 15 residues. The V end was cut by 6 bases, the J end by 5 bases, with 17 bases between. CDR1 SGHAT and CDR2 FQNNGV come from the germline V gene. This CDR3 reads CASRKPGWGDNEQFF. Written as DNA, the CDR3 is TGTGCCAGCAGGAAACCCGGTTGGGGTGACAATGAGCAGTTCTTC.

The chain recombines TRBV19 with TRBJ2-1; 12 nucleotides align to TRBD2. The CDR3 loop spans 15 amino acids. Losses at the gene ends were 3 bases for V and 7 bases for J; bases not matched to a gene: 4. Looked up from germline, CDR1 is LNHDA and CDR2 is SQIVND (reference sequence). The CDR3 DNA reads TGTGCCAGTAGTATGGCTAGCGGGAGGGCTAATGAGCAGTTCTTC. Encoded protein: CASSMASGRANEQFF.